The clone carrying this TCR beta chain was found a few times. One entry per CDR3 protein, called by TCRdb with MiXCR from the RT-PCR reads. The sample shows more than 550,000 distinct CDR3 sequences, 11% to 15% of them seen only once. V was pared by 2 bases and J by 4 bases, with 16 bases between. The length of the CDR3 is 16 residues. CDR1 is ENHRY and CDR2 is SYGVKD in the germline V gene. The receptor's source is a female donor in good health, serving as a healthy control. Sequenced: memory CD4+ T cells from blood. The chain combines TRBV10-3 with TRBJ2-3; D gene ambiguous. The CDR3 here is CAISERSKGGADTQYF. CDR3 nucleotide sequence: TGTGCCATCAGTGAGCGGTCTAAGGGTGGCGCAGATACGCAGTATTTT.